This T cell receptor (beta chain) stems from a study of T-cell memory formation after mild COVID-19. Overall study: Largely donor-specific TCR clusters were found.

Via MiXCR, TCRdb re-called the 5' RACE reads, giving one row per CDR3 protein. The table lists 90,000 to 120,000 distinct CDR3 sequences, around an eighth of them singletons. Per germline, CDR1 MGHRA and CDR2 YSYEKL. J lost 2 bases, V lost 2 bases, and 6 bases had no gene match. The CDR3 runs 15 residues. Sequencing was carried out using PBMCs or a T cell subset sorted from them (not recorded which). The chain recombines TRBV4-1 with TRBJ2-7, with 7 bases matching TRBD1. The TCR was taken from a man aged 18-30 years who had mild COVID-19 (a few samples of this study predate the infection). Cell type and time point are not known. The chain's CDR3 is CASSQSGQSPYEQYF. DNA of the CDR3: TGCGCCAGCAGCCAATCGGGACAGTCCCCCTACGAGCAGTACTTC.